Listed here are 30 T cell receptor beta chains from one sample, sequenced in a study of blood T cell repertoires in COVID-19. Clones were read by immunoSEQ multiplex PCR, and TCRdb kept only the in-frame ones, dropping some. There are more than 200,000 clones in the sample; around 82% occur only once, and around 7.4% lies in the top ten. Sequencing was done on a sample of PBMCs or T cells enriched from blood (not recorded which). The receptors here all came from a middle-aged woman with acute COVID-19.

The CDR3 is CASSPLRGAQETQYF. In DNA form, the CDR3 reads TGTGCCAGCAGCCCGCTCAGGGGGGCCCAAGAGACCCAGTACTTC. The chain is built from TRBV5-4 and TRBJ2-5, with D possibly being TRBD1 (7 bases). Germline V gene sequence: CDR1 SGHNT, CDR2 YYREEE (reference sequence). V lost 4 bases and J lost 1, with 14 bases in between. The CDR3 is 15 residues long.

The rearrangement uses TRBV30 and TRBJ1-5; D unresolved. V was clipped by 4 bases and J by 7 bases, with 17 bases between them. CDR3 length: 14 residues. Germline CDR1 is GTSNPN and CDR2 is SVGIG (reference sequence). The CDR3 sequence: CAWTLRGSGQPQHF. DNA of the CDR3: TGTGCCTGGACTCTCAGAGGGTCAGGCCAGCCCCAGCATTTT.

The genes are TRBV19 and TRBJ1-1; the D is unclear. The V end lost 5 bases, the J end lost 0 bases, and 10 bases lay between the germline ends. The CDR3 covers 14 residues. Germline assignment: CDR1 LNHDA and CDR2 SQIVND (reference sequence). CDR3 nucleotide sequence: TGTGCCAGTAGTTTTTTATCAGTGAACACTGAAGCTTTCTTT. This encodes CASSFLSVNTEAFF.

The chain has TRBV2 and TRBJ2-4; TRBD1 matches at 10 bases. Trimming at V came to 6 bases and at J to 7 bases, leaving 9 bases not matched to a gene. CDR1 SNHLY and CDR2 FYNNEI come from the germline V gene. The length of the CDR3 is 15 residues. The CDR3 coding sequence is TGTGCCAGCAGGGATGACAGGGGGCGCAGGAACATTCAGTACTTC. This sequence encodes CASRDDRGRRNIQYF.

The chain uses TRBV28 and TRBJ2-7; D gene ambiguous. The germline V gene encodes CDR1 MDHEN and CDR2 SYDVKM. Between the trimmed V and J ends, which lost 2 bases and 0 bases, there was a span of 5 bases. CDR3 length: 13 amino acids. The CDR3 bases are TGTGCCAGCAGTTTAGGCAGCTCCTACGAGCAGTACTTC. Translation gives CASSLGSSYEQYF.

A few counts support this clone. The chain is built from TRBV10-3 and TRBJ2-5; maybe TRBD2 (6 bases). The germline CDR1 and CDR2 sequences are ENHRY and SYGVKD. The CDR3 totals 13 residues. Trimming shortened V by 11 bases and J by 0 bases, and 13 bases separated the two germline ends. CDR3 sequence: CASREENQETQYF. The CDR3 nucleotides are TGTGCCTCTAGGGAGGAGAACCAAGAGACCCAGTACTTC.

V usage is TRBV27 and J usage is TRBJ1-2; D might be TRBD1 (5 bases). Germline values: CDR1 MNHEY, CDR2 SMNVEV (reference sequence). The CDR3 runs to 13 residues. Deletions cut 5 bases from V and 4 bases from J, with 11 bases between. CDR3 sequence (DNA): TGTGCCAGCAGTAGCTCAGGGTTCTATGGCTACACCTTC. This sequence encodes CASSSSGFYGYTF.

The chain has TRBV19 and TRBJ1-2; 9 positions match TRBD1. The germline V gene has CDR1 LNHDA and CDR2 SQIVND (reference sequence). The junction had 6 bases not matched to a gene; V was cut back by 10 bases and J by 0 bases. The CDR3 runs 14 residues. CDR3 sequence reads: CATTDRGANYGYTF. CDR3 DNA: TGTGCCACTACGGACAGGGGAGCTAACTATGGCTACACCTTC. The variable domain in full, with the rest retrieved from reference TRBV19 and TRBJ1-2, is DGGITQSPKYLFRKEGQNVTLSCEQNLNHDAMYWYRQDPGQGLRLIYYSQIVNDFQKGDIAEGYSVSREKKESFPLTVTSAQKNPTAFYLCATTDRGANYGYTFGSGTRLTVV.

The rearrangement joins TRBV19 to TRBJ1-2, with D perhaps TRBD1 (6 bases). Germline V gene data show CDR1 as LNHDA and CDR2 as SQIVND (reference sequence). CDR3 length: 14 amino acids. V gave up 3 bases and J gave up 4 bases, with 12 bases separating them. Here the CDR3 DNA reads TGTGCCAGTAGTATCTTTGGGGGCAGCTATGGCTACACCTTC. Residues: CASSIFGGSYGYTF.

The chain uses TRBV25-1 and TRBJ2-1, with 9 bases fitting TRBD2. The ends lost 1 base at V and 2 bases at J; junction bases unmatched: 0. CDR1 is MGHDK, CDR2 SYGVNS, per germline. This CDR3 region has 15 residues. This CDR3 reads CASSEWTSAYNEQFF. The CDR3 DNA is TGTGCCAGCAGTGAATGGACTAGCGCCTACAATGAGCAGTTCTTC. Full variable domain (missing parts from reference TRBV25-1 and TRBJ2-1): EADIYQTPRYLVIGTGKKITLECSQTMGHDKMYWYQQDPGMELHLIHYSYGVNSTEKGDLSSESTVSRIRTEHFPLTLESARPSHTSQYLCASSEWTSAYNEQFFGPGTRLTVL.

In this sample, this clone turned up a few times. The chain is built from TRBV21-1 and TRBJ1-3. TRBV21-1 is shown as a pseudogene. The CDR3 loop spans 18 amino acids. CDR3 region: CASSKVRDYSWDGNTIYF. In DNA, the CDR3 is TGTGCCAGCAGCAAAGTCCGGGACTACAGCTGGGATGGAAACACCATATATTTT.

This chain joins TRBV7-2 and TRBJ1-5; TRBD1 might be the D (5 bases). Trimming left V 5 bases short and J 8 bases short, with 19 bases between. CDR1 and CDR2 (germline): SGHTA, FQGNSA. The CDR3 has 15 amino acids. The CDR3 here is CASSPWRGGEEPQHF. In DNA, the CDR3 is TGTGCCAGCAGCCCTTGGAGGGGTGGGGAGGAGCCCCAGCATTTT. Combining the CDR3 with reference TRBV7-2 and TRBJ1-5 gives the whole variable domain GAGVSQSPSNKVTEKGKDVELRCDPISGHTALYWYRQSLGQGLEFLIYFQGNSAPDKSGLPSDRFSAERTGGSVSTLTIQRTQQEDSAVYLCASSPWRGGEEPQHFGDGTRLSIL.

The chain combines TRBV28 with TRBJ1-2; D perhaps matches TRBD1 (6 bases). V was cut by 6 bases and J by 6 bases, with 17 bases left in between. This CDR3 contains 14 residues. Per the germline V gene, CDR1 is MDHEN and CDR2 is SYDVKM. DNA for the CDR3: TGTGCCAGCAGCCCCCCAGGGGTAGCAAATGGCTACACCTTC. Residues: CASSPPGVANGYTF.

The chain has TRBV28 and TRBJ2-1; D possibly corresponds to TRBD1 (5 bases). Trimming pared 5 bases from V and 3 bases from J, leaving 14 bases between. Germline CDR1 MDHEN, CDR2 SYDVKM. The CDR3 length is 15 residues. In DNA, the CDR3 is TGTGCCAGCAGTGGGGCACTACCTAACTACAATGAGCAGTTCTTC. Its protein is CASSGALPNYNEQFF.

The chain employs TRBV7-2 and TRBJ2-7; 16 nucleotides line up with TRBD2. With 0 bases clipped from V and 2 bases from J, the junction kept 1 base outside the gene matches. This CDR3 is 17 amino acids long. Germline V gene data show CDR1 as SGHTA and CDR2 as FQGNSA. For the CDR3, the DNA is TGTGCCAGCAGCTTAGCGGGGACTAGCGGGGGGGCCTACGAGCAGTACTTC. Protein product: CASSLAGTSGGAYEQYF.

V gene TRBV28 combines with J gene TRBJ1-3, with D possibly TRBD1 on 6 matching bases. This CDR3 contains 15 residues. The germline gives CDR1 MDHEN, CDR2 SYDVKM. Trimming cost V 9 bases and J 0 bases, with 15 bases left between them. The CDR3 protein is CASHRDMGSGNTIYF. The CDR3 nucleotides are TGTGCCAGTCACAGGGACATGGGCTCTGGAAACACCATATATTTT. Full variable domain (outside the CDR3, taken from reference TRBV28 and TRBJ1-3): DVKVTQSSRYLVKRTGEKVFLECVQDMDHENMFWYRQDPGLGLRLIYFSYDVKMKEKGDIPEGYSVSREKKERFSLILESASTNQTSMYLCASHRDMGSGNTIYFGEGSWLTVV.

CDR3 DNA sequence: TGTGCCAGCAGACAGACAGGGGGCGTCTACGAGCAGTACTTC. Protein: CASRQTGGVYEQYF. The chain has TRBV28 and TRBJ2-7, with 10 bases aligning to TRBD1. With 6 bases clipped from V and 3 bases from J, the junction kept 5 bases outside the gene matches. This CDR3 is built from 14 residues. Germline V gives CDR1 MDHEN, CDR2 SYDVKM.

This clone was seen a few times. The V gene is TRBV9, the J gene TRBJ2-2; D is unresolved. CDR3 length: 14 amino acids. V dropped 5 bases and J dropped 0 bases, with 8 bases sitting between them. The germline gives CDR1 SGDLS, CDR2 YYNGEE. CDR3 loop: CASRELSNTGELFF. CDR3 DNA sequence: TGTGCCAGCAGGGAACTATCGAACACCGGGGAGCTGTTTTTT.

The chain couples TRBV2 to TRBJ1-1, with 8 bases that match TRBD1. This CDR3 is 15 amino acids long. The V gene's germline CDR1 is SNHLY and CDR2 FYNNEI. The trim removed 5 bases at V and 0 bases at J, leaving 5 bases unmatched. The chain's CDR3 is CASSIRQGLNTEAFF. In DNA form, the CDR3 reads TGTGCCAGCAGTATCAGACAGGGGCTGAACACTGAAGCTTTCTTT.

This chain uses TRBV5-5 with TRBJ1-3; TRBD1 agrees at 7 bases. The CDR3 spans 16 residues. Germline loops: CDR1 SGHKS, CDR2 YYEKEE (reference sequence). Trimming removed 0 bases from V and 4 bases from J; junction bases left unmatched: 7. CDR3 coding DNA: TGTGCCAGCAGCTTGGGGGACAGCGCCGGAGGAAACACCATATATTTT. Amino acids: CASSLGDSAGGNTIYF.

V and J are TRBV7-9 and TRBJ2-3; D perhaps matches TRBD1 (6 bases). CDR1 is SEHNR, CDR2 FQNEAQ, per germline (reference sequence). This CDR3 contains 13 residues. Trimming took off 1 base at V and 14 bases at J, with 16 bases between the two ends. CDR3 in DNA: TGTGCCAGCAGCTTAGACAGGGCCGGTGGCAGGTATTTT. Translating gives CASSLDRAGGRYF.

V usage is TRBV30 and J usage is TRBJ2-6; a possible D gene is TRBD2 (5 bases). The CDR3 contains 14 residues. CDR1 is GTSNPN, CDR2 SVGIG, per germline (reference sequence). V gave up 3 bases and J gave up 1 base, with 7 bases separating them. The CDR3 protein is CAWSEGSGANVLTF. The CDR3 DNA reads as TGTGCCTGGAGCGAGGGATCTGGGGCCAACGTCCTGACTTTC.

This clone was picked up a small number of times. J is TRBJ1-3 and V is TRBV2; 8 bases line up with TRBD1. V dropped 7 bases and J dropped 3; count of bases not matched to a gene: 2. The CDR3 is 13 amino acids. Germline CDR1 reads SNHLY; CDR2 reads FYNNEI. The CDR3, as DNA: TGTGCCAGCAAAGGGACAGGTGGAAACACCATATATTTT. Translating it yields CASKGTGGNTIYF. The full variable domain, with the rest looked up from reference TRBV2 and TRBJ1-3, is EPEVTQTPSHQVTQMGQEVILRCVPISNHLYFYWYRQILGQKVEFLVSFYNNEISEKSEIFDDQFSVERPDGSNFTLKIRSTKLEDSAMYFCASKGTGGNTIYFGEGSWLTVV.

The genes are TRBV7-3 and TRBJ1-1, with D maybe TRBD1 (6 bases). This CDR3 is built from 13 residues. CDR1 and CDR2 (germline): SGHTA, FQGTGA. With 8 bases removed from V and 1 base from J, the gap between germline ends came to 11 bases. The CDR3 sequence: CASSGQPNTEAFF. CDR3 DNA: TGTGCCAGCTCCGGACAGCCGAACACTGAAGCTTTCTTT. Based on the CDR3 plus reference TRBV7-3 and TRBJ1-1, the full variable domain is GAGVSQTPSNKVTEKGKYVELRCDPISGHTALYWYRQSLGQGPEFLIYFQGTGAADDSGLPNDRFFAVRPEGSVSTLKIQRTERGDSAVYLCASSGQPNTEAFFGQGTRLTVV.

J is TRBJ2-1 and V is TRBV7-3; 7 bases are a match to TRBD1. The CDR3 sequence is 13 residues long. The V and J ends lost 6 bases and 6 bases, in that order; junction bases with no gene match: 5. Germline CDR1 SGHTA, CDR2 FQGTGA. The CDR3, as DNA: TGTGCCAGCAGGGAAAGACAGGGCAATGAGCAGTTCTTC. Its translation is CASRERQGNEQFF.

The chain combines TRBV11-2 with TRBJ1-1; D is perhaps TRBD1 (6 bases). Germline assignment: CDR1 SGHAT and CDR2 FQNNGV. CDR3 size: 16 residues. Trimming cost V 2 bases and J 1 base, with 14 bases left between them. CDR3 in amino acids: CASSLRWAGENTEAFF. For the CDR3, the DNA is TGTGCCAGCAGCTTACGGTGGGCAGGGGAGAACACTGAAGCTTTCTTT.

This chain joins TRBV7-3 and TRBJ2-3; 8 bases are shared with TRBD1. Germline lookup yields CDR1 SGHTA and CDR2 FQGTGA. V trimming: 1 base; J trimming: 2 bases; junction bases outside the gene matches: 5. The CDR3 loop spans 16 amino acids. CDR3 coding DNA: TGTGCCAGCAGCTTAAGCCCGGACAGGGCCACAGATACGCAGTATTTT. This codes for CASSLSPDRATDTQYF. Filled out from reference TRBV7-3 and TRBJ2-3, the complete variable domain reads GAGVSQTPSNKVTEKGKYVELRCDPISGHTALYWYRQSLGQGPEFLIYFQGTGAADDSGLPNDRFFAVRPEGSVSTLKIQRTERGDSAVYLCASSLSPDRATDTQYFGPGTRLTVL.

This clone was detected only a few times. V is TRBV24-1 and J is TRBJ2-1; D might be TRBD2 (7 bases). Per germline, CDR1 KGHDR and CDR2 SFDVKD. V lost 3 bases and J 6 bases, leaving 14 bases between the germline ends. The CDR3 has 15 amino acids. The CDR3 sequence: CATSDVLGGANEQFF. CDR3 in DNA: TGTGCCACCAGTGATGTTCTAGGGGGGGCCAATGAGCAGTTCTTC.

The chain employs TRBV28 and TRBJ1-2; D perhaps matches TRBD1 (5 bases). The length of the CDR3 is 13 residues. CDR1 and CDR2 (germline): MDHEN, SYDVKM. Trimming removed 7 bases from V and 14 bases from J, with 23 bases in between. The CDR3 nucleotides are TGTGCCAGCACAGTTTATTCCGACAGTCTTTTGACCTTC. Translation: CASTVYSDSLLTF.

The chain couples TRBV30 to TRBJ2-1; 10 nucleotides line up with TRBD2. The CDR3 covers 15 residues. Losses at the gene ends were 0 bases for V and 6 bases for J; bases not matched to a gene: 5. Germline V lookup: CDR1 GTSNPN, CDR2 SVGIG (reference sequence). The CDR3 region has the DNA TGTGCCTGGAGTGTAGAAGCGGGGGGGCGCAATGAGCAGTTCTTC. Translation: CAWSVEAGGRNEQFF.